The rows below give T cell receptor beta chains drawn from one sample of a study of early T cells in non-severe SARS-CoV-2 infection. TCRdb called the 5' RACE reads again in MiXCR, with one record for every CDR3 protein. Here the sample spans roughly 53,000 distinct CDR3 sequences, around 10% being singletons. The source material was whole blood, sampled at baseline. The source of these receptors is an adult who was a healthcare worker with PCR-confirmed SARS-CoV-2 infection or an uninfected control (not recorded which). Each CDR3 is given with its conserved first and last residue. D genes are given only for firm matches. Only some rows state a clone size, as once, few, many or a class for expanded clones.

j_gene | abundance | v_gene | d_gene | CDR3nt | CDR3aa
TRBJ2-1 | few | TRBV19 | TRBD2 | TGTGCCAGTATTTCGACTAGCGGGACAACCTACAATGAGCAGTTCTTC | CASISTSGTTYNEQFF
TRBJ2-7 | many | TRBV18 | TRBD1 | TGTGCCAGCTCAACAGGGGGCCGTTACGAGCAGTACTTC | CASSTGGRYEQYF
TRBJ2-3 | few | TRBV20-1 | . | TGCAGTGTCTTTCGGGTAGATACGCAGTATTTT | CSVFRVDTQYF
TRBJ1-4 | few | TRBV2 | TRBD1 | TGTGCCAGCAGTGACGCCGGGACAGGGGGCGAAAAACTGTTTTTT | CASSDAGTGGEKLFF
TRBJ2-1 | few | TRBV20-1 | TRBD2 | TGCAGTGCACTCCCTGGACTAGCGGGAGGCCCCGACCGGAGGGAGCAGTTCTTC | CSALPGLAGGPDRREQFF
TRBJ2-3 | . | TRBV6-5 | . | TGTGCCAGCAGTTACGCCGGGACCAGCACAGATACGCAGTATTTT | CASSYAGTSTDTQYF
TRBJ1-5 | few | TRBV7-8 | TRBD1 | TGTGCCAGCAGCTTAGACAGGGGGTCTATCCAGCCCCAGCATTTT | CASSLDRGSIQPQHF
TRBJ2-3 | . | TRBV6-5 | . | TGTGCCAGCAGTTACTCGAAGCTCAGCACAGATACGCAGTATTTT | CASSYSKLSTDTQYF
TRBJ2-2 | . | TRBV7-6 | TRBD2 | TGTGCCAGCAGCTTTGGGCCTAGCGGGAACACCGGGGAGCTGTTTTTT | CASSFGPSGNTGELFF
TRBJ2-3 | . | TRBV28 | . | TGTGCCAGCATCCCCGGGACTGTTTACGCAGATACGCAGTATTTT | CASIPGTVYADTQYF
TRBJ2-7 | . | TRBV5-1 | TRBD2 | TGCGCCAGCAGCCCCAGCGGGGTTTCCTACGAGCAGTACTTC | CASSPSGVSYEQYF
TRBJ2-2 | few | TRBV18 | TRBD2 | TGTGCCAGCTCACCACGGCTAGCGGGAGGGCCTAACACCGGGGAGCTGTTTTTT | CASSPRLAGGPNTGELFF
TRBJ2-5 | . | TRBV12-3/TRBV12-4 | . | TGTGCCAGCAGTTTCCTTCCTAGGCCCCAAGAGACCCAGTACTTC | CASSFLPRPQETQYF
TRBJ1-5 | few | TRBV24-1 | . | TGTGCCACCCCTCGTGGCTCTACCGACCAAAATCAGCCCCAGCATTTT | CATPRGSTDQNQPQHF
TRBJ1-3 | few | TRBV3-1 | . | TGTGCCAGCAGCCAGTCCCGGGGCACTGGAAACACCATATATTTT | CASSQSRGTGNTIYF
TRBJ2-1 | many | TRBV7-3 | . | TGTGCCAGCAGCCCAGGGCAGGGGGGCTACAATGAGCAGTTCTTC | CASSPGQGGYNEQFF
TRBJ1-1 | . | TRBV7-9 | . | TGTGCCAGCAGCCCACAACAGGGTTGGGGTGAGGAAGCTTTCTTT | CASSPQQGWGEEAFF
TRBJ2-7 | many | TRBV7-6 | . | TGTGCCAGCAGCTTAAACTGGGGGCAGAACTACGAGCAGTACTTC | CASSLNWGQNYEQYF
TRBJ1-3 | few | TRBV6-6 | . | TGTGCCAGCAGTTTTGATGGAAACACCATATATTTT | CASSFDGNTIYF
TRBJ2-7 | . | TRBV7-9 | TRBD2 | TGTGCCAGCAGCTCCCCAGGTGCGGGAGGCGAGCAGTACTTC | CASSSPGAGGEQYF
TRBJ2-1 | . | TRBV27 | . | TGTGCCAGCAGTTTAGGGCTAAGCTACAATGAGCAGTTCTTC | CASSLGLSYNEQFF
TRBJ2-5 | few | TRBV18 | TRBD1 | TGTGCCAGCTCACCACCCGGCCAGGGGGCTGGAAAGACCCAGTACTTC | CASSPPGQGAGKTQYF
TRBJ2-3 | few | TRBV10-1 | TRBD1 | TGCGCCAGCAGTGAGGGACAGGGAATCACAGATACGCAGTATTTT | CASSEGQGITDTQYF
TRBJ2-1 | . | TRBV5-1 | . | TGCGCCAGCAGCTTAGGTGTTAGCGGCAATGAGCAGTTCTTC | CASSLGVSGNEQFF
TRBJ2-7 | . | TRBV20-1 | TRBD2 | TGCAGTGCTAGGATGACTAGCGGGAGGGTCGACGAGCAGTACTTC | CSARMTSGRVDEQYF
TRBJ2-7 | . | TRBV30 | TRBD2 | TGTGCCTGGAGTGTACGGGGGGTAGGGAACTCCTACGAGCAGTACTTC | CAWSVRGVGNSYEQYF
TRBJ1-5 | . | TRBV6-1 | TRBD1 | TGTGCCAGCAGTGCGGACAGGGGACAGCCCCAGCATTTT | CASSADRGQPQHF
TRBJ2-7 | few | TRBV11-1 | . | TGTGCCAGCAGCTTAGAGATCGGGAGCGGGTCCTACGAGCAGTACTTC | CASSLEIGSGSYEQYF
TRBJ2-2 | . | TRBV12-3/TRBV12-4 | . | TGTGCCAGCAGTTTATTGGAGATCGGGGAGCTGTTTTTT | CASSLLEIGELFF
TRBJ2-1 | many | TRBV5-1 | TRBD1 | TGCGCCAGCTTGCCGGGACAGGGACACAATGAGCAGTTCTTC | CASLPGQGHNEQFF
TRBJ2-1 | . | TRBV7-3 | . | TGTGCCAGCAGCTTAGGCGTGGGTTACAATGAGCAGTTCTTC | CASSLGVGYNEQFF
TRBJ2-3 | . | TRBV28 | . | TGTGCCAGCGCGGGCGGTCAAGTAGATACGCAGTATTTT | CASAGGQVDTQYF
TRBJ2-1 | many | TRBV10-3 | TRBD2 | TGTGCCATCAGGGGACTAGCGGGAGTCGACAATGAGCAGTTCTTC | CAIRGLAGVDNEQFF
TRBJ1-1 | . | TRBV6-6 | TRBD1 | TGTGCCAGCAGCGAGGACAGGGGACTTATAAACACTGAAGCTTTCTTT | CASSEDRGLINTEAFF
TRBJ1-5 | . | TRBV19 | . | TGTGCCAGTAGTATCGGGTGGGTAGGCAATCAGCCCCAGCATTTT | CASSIGWVGNQPQHF
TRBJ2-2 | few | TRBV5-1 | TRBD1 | TGCGCCAGCAGCTCAGAAAAGGGACAGTCCCTCACCGGGGAGCTGTTTTTT | CASSSEKGQSLTGELFF
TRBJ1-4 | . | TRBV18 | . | TGTGCCAGCTCACCAGGTCGGCAGGGAATTTATGAAAAACTGTTTTTT | CASSPGRQGIYEKLFF
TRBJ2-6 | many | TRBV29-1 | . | TGCAGCGTTGAATCCTTTAAATATGGGGCCAACGTCCTGACTTTC | CSVESFKYGANVLTF
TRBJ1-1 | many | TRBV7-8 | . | TGTGCCAGCAGCTTAGTTACAGGGTTTGGCACTGAAGCTTTCTTT | CASSLVTGFGTEAFF
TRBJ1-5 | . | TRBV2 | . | TGTGCCAGCAGTCGGACAGAAACCAATCAGCCCCAGCATTTT | CASSRTETNQPQHF